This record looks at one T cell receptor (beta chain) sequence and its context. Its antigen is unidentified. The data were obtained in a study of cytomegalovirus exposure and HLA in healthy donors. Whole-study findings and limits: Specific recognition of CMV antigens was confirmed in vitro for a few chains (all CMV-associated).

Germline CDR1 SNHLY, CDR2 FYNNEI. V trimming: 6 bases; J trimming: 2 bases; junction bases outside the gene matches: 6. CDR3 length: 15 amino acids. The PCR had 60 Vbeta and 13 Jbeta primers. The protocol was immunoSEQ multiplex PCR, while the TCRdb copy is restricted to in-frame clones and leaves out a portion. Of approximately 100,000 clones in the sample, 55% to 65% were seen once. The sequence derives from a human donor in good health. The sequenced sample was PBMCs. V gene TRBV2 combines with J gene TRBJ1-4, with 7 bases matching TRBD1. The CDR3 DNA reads TGTGCCAGCAGGGTTCCAGGGGGGACTAATGAAAAACTGTTTTTT. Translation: CASRVPGGTNEKLFF. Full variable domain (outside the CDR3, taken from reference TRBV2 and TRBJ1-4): EPEVTQTPSHQVTQMGQEVILRCVPISNHLYFYWYRQILGQKVEFLVSFYNNEISEKSEIFDDQFSVERPDGSNFTLKIRSTKLEDSAMYFCASRVPGGTNEKLFFGSGTQLSVL.